Below, 32 T cell receptor beta chains from the same sample are listed, as sequenced in a study of blood T cell repertoires in COVID-19. Clones were read by immunoSEQ multiplex PCR, and TCRdb kept only the in-frame ones, dropping some. The sample lists approximately 250,000 clones; roughly 85% were seen once. Sequences were obtained from peripheral blood. The source is a man aged 55 to 70 who had recovered from COVID-19.

V usage is TRBV2 and J usage is TRBJ2-5; D call uncertain. From germline, CDR1 is SNHLY and CDR2 FYNNEI. V dropped 6 bases and J dropped 5 bases, with 13 bases sitting between them. This CDR3 is built from 13 residues. CDR3 in DNA: TGTGCCAGCAGGAAGGAGATGGTCGAGACCCAGTACTTC. It specifies CASRKEMVETQYF.

This clone has a single count. For the CDR3, the DNA is TGCGCCAGCAGCTCCGCCTACAATGAGCAGTTCTTC. Translated: CASSSAYNEQFF. The chain employs TRBV5-1 and TRBJ2-1; D uncertain. The V end was cut by 3 bases, the J end by 2 bases, with 3 bases between. There are 12 residues in the CDR3. Germline V gene data show CDR1 as SGHRS and CDR2 as YFSETQ. The entire variable domain, with the rest obtained from reference TRBV5-1 and TRBJ2-1, is as follows: KAGVTQTPRYLIKTRGQQVTLSCSPISGHRSVSWYQQTPGQGLQFLFEYFSETQRNKGNFPGRFSGRQFSNSRSEMNVSTLELGDSALYLCASSSAYNEQFFGPGTRLTVL.

The rearrangement joins TRBV30 to TRBJ1-2; 9 nucleotides match TRBD1. The CDR3 contains 15 residues. Germline V lookup: CDR1 GTSNPN, CDR2 SVGIG (reference sequence). Losses at the gene ends were 5 bases for V and 10 bases for J; bases not matched to a gene: 17. For the CDR3, the DNA is TGTGCCTGGGGAAGGGACAGGGTGGTTGGTCCCACCTACACCTTC. Protein product: CAWGRDRVVGPTYTF.

The rearrangement uses TRBV7-7 and TRBJ2-7, with 10 bases aligning to TRBD1. The CDR3 extends over 15 amino acids. V was pared by 1 base and J by 4 bases, with 4 bases of the junction left unmatched. The germline gives CDR1 SSHAT, CDR2 FNYEAQ (reference sequence). Written as DNA, the CDR3 is TGTGCCAGCAGCTTAGGACAGGGGGCGCGGTACGAGCAGTACTTC. Translated: CASSLGQGARYEQYF.

The V and J genes are TRBV10-1 and TRBJ2-2, with 8 bases that match TRBD1. The germline V gene encodes CDR1 WNHNN and CDR2 SYGVQD (reference sequence). V lost 3 bases, J lost 8 bases, and 5 bases stayed unmatched. The CDR3 sequence is 14 residues long. CDR3 in amino acids: CASSEVDRAGELFF. CDR3 nucleotide sequence: TGCGCCAGCAGTGAAGTGGACAGGGCTGGGGAGCTGTTTTTT.

This rearrangement joins TRBV30 to TRBJ1-6; perhaps TRBD1 as D (5 bases). The V gene lost 3 bases and the J gene lost 7 bases, with 16 bases spanning the gap. This CDR3 contains 15 residues. Germline assignment: CDR1 GTSNPN and CDR2 SVGIG (reference sequence). CDR3 in amino acids: CAWRRGPGGNSPLHF. CDR3 sequence (DNA): TGTGCCTGGAGAAGAGGACCCGGGGGAAATTCACCCCTCCACTTT.

The CDR3 loop reads CASSPLGGPFEQYF. The CDR3 DNA follows: TGTGCCAGCAGCCCTCTAGGAGGGCCTTTCGAGCAGTACTTC. This chain links TRBV7-2 with TRBJ2-7; D is possibly TRBD2 (6 bases). The germline CDR1 and CDR2 sequences are SGHTA and FQGNSA. This CDR3 has 14 amino acids. V was pared by 5 bases and J by 6 bases, with 17 bases between.

This sequence joins TRBV2 and TRBJ2-1; 11 positions match TRBD2. The CDR3 is 16 residues long. Germline V gene lookup returns CDR1 SNHLY and CDR2 FYNNEI. The V and J ends lost 6 bases and 5 bases, in that order; junction bases with no gene match: 9. The CDR3 protein is CASRRLAGGIDNEQFF. The DNA of the CDR3 is TGTGCCAGCAGGAGGCTAGCGGGGGGTATCGACAATGAGCAGTTCTTC.

The V call is TRBV20-1, the J call TRBJ2-7; D is perhaps TRBD1 (6 bases). From germline, CDR1 is DFQATT and CDR2 SNEGSKA (reference sequence). The V gene lost 6 bases and the J gene lost 5 bases, with 11 bases spanning the gap. The CDR3 is 11 amino acids. CDR3 DNA: TGCAGTGCACAACAGGGCCACGAGCAGTACTTC. Its protein is CSAQQGHEQYF.

The gene calls are TRBV6-1 and TRBJ2-2; 7 nucleotides match TRBD1. J gave up 7 bases and V 3 bases, and 2 bases lay outside the gene matches. The length of the CDR3 is 13 residues. Germline V CDR1 and CDR2: MNHNS, SASEGT. CDR3 protein: CASSDGQVGELFF. CDR3 DNA sequence: TGTGCCAGCAGTGATGGACAGGTCGGGGAGCTGTTTTTT.

The V and J genes are TRBV6-5 and TRBJ1-5, with D perhaps matching TRBD1 (5 bases). The CDR3 runs to 13 residues. V dropped 7 bases and J dropped 2 bases, with 9 bases sitting between them. CDR1 is MNHEY, CDR2 SVGAGI, per germline. The CDR3 DNA is TGTGCCAGCAAGGGAGGGGGCAATCAGCCCCAGCATTTT. It specifies CASKGGGNQPQHF.

Here the CDR3 DNA reads TGTGCCAGCAGCTTGCCCGGGACTAGCGGGAGGGTTAACACCGGGGAGCTGTTTTTT. Translating gives CASSLPGTSGRVNTGELFF. The J gene is TRBJ2-2, the V gene TRBV5-4, with 16 positions matching TRBD2. V was pared by 1 base and J by 2 bases, with 5 bases of the junction left unmatched. Germline values: CDR1 SGHNT, CDR2 YYREEE (reference sequence). The CDR3 runs 19 residues.

The chain carries TRBV14 and TRBJ1-1; a possible D gene is TRBD1 (5 bases). Germline V CDR1 and CDR2: SGHDN, FVKESK. The V gene lost 4 bases and the J gene lost 5 bases, with 14 bases spanning the gap. This CDR3 region has 14 residues. CDR3 in DNA: TGTGCCAGCAGCCGGAGGGGAGGCCGAACTGAAGCTTTCTTT. Its protein product is CASSRRGGRTEAFF.

The V and J genes are TRBV15 and TRBJ1-1; D ambiguous. The CDR3 totals 13 residues. CDR1 and CDR2 from the germline V gene are LNHNV and YYDKDF (reference sequence). V gave up 0 bases and J gave up 9 bases, with 11 bases separating them. In DNA, the CDR3 is TGTGCCACCAGCAGAGAGGAGGCAGATAAAGCTTTCTTT. Residues: CATSREEADKAFF.

As for this clone: Mismatch with germline at one junction end may stem from a read error. The chain employs TRBV30 and TRBJ2-3, with a possible D match to TRBD2 (5 bases). This CDR3 contains 11 residues. Germline CDR1 reads GTSNPN; CDR2 reads SVGIG (reference sequence). In DNA, the CDR3 is TGTGCCTGGACTAGCAAAGATACGCAGTATTTT. This gives the protein CAWTSKDTQYF.

The V and J genes are TRBV5-1 and TRBJ2-2; 10 nucleotides match TRBD2. Losses at the gene ends were 3 bases for V and 1 base for J; bases not matched to a gene: 9. CDR1 and CDR2 from the germline V gene are SGHRS and YFSETQ. This CDR3 is built from 18 residues. The CDR3, as DNA: TGCGCCAGCAGCTCGGGACTAGCGCCCTCAGAGAACACCGGGGAGCTGTTTTTT. This sequence encodes CASSSGLAPSENTGELFF.

The chain uses TRBV14 and TRBJ2-1; 10 bases line up with TRBD2. The CDR3 length is 16 residues. Unmatched junction bases numbered 9, after V lost 1 base and J lost 9 bases. Per germline, CDR1 SGHDN and CDR2 FVKESK. The CDR3 loop is CASSQGASGRFGEQFF. The CDR3 DNA reads as TGTGCCAGCAGCCAAGGGGCTAGCGGGAGATTTGGTGAGCAGTTCTTC.

The V and J genes are TRBV29-1 and TRBJ2-2; the D gene is possibly TRBD2 (5 bases). Germline CDR1 SQVTM, CDR2 ANQGSEA. The CDR3 consists of 13 residues. Trimming stripped 6 bases from V and 0 bases from J, with 8 bases between. CDR3 DNA sequence: TGCAGCGTCAGACTACCGAACACCGGGGAGCTGTTTTTT. This encodes CSVRLPNTGELFF.

The gene calls are TRBV10-3 and TRBJ2-3; perhaps TRBD2 as D (5 bases). The V gene lost 5 bases and the J gene lost 3 bases, with 15 bases spanning the gap. This CDR3 region has 15 residues. Germline CDR1 reads ENHRY; CDR2 reads SYGVKD. Here the CDR3 DNA reads TGTGCCATCAGTATGGGGATTACGGGGACAGATACGCAGTATTTT. Protein product: CAISMGITGTDTQYF.

This CDR3 reads CASRLAGNEQYF. Written as DNA, the CDR3 is TGTGCCAGCAGACTAGCGGGTAACGAGCAGTACTTC. V usage is TRBV2 and J usage is TRBJ2-7; 9 positions match TRBD2. Germline V gene sequence: CDR1 SNHLY, CDR2 FYNNEI. This CDR3 is built from 12 residues. J gave up 5 bases and V 6 bases, and 2 bases lay outside the gene matches. Drawing the rest from reference TRBV2 and TRBJ2-7, the complete variable domain is EPEVTQTPSHQVTQMGQEVILRCVPISNHLYFYWYRQILGQKVEFLVSFYNNEISEKSEIFDDQFSVERPDGSNFTLKIRSTKLEDSAMYFCASRLAGNEQYFGPGTRLTVT.

This CDR3 reads CSARGLERRFF. CDR3 nucleotide sequence: TGCAGTGCTAGAGGGCTAGAACGTCGGTTCTTC. J is TRBJ2-1 and V is TRBV20-1; the D is unclear. The CDR3 is 11 residues long. The V end was cut by 1 base, the J end by 15 bases, with 13 bases between. Looked up from germline, CDR1 is DFQATT and CDR2 is SNEGSKA (reference sequence).

In its sample, this clone was seen a few times. The J gene is TRBJ2-7, the V gene TRBV3-1 (or the pseudogene TRBV3-2), with 8 bases that match TRBD2. The germline CDR1 and CDR2 sequences are LGHDT and YNNKEL (reference sequence). The CDR3 contains 15 residues. The V segment lost 0 bases and the J segment 3 bases; nucleotides outside the gene matches: 4. The CDR3 bases are TGTGCCAGCAGCCAAGATGGGCTAGCGGGCTACGAGCAGTACTTC. It specifies CASSQDGLAGYEQYF.

The V call is TRBV2, the J call TRBJ1-6; TRBD1 is a possible D gene (6 bases). The CDR3 spans 13 residues. From germline, CDR1 is SNHLY and CDR2 FYNNEI. Deletions cut 5 bases from V and 10 bases from J, with 12 bases between. The CDR3 DNA sequence: TGTGCCAGCAGTAACAGGGAGCAATCACCCCTCCACTTT. It encodes CASSNREQSPLHF. The full variable domain, rest sourced from reference TRBV2 and TRBJ1-6, is EPEVTQTPSHQVTQMGQEVILRCVPISNHLYFYWYRQILGQKVEFLVSFYNNEISEKSEIFDDQFSVERPDGSNFTLKIRSTKLEDSAMYFCASSNREQSPLHFGNGTRLTVT.

The J gene is TRBJ2-7, the V gene TRBV11-2; possibly TRBD1 for D (6 bases). V lost 1 base and J lost 6, with 13 bases in between. Germline V lookup: CDR1 SGHAT, CDR2 FQNNGV. This CDR3 is 14 amino acids long. The CDR3 sequence is CASSLAGEKAEQYF. Here the CDR3 DNA reads TGTGCCAGCAGCTTAGCAGGGGAAAAGGCCGAGCAGTACTTC. Supplemented by reference TRBV11-2 and TRBJ2-7, the full variable domain reads EAGVAQSPRYKIIEKRQSVAFWCNPISGHATLYWYQQILGQGPKLLIQFQNNGVVDDSQLPKDRFSAERLKGVDSTLKIQPAKLEDSAVYLCASSLAGEKAEQYFGPGTRLTVT.

The count of this clone is one. The J gene is TRBJ1-4, the V gene TRBV5-4; TRBD1 matches at 12 bases. V lost 2 bases, J lost 5 bases, and 4 bases stayed unmatched. CDR1 SGHNT and CDR2 YYREEE come from the germline V gene (reference sequence). CDR3 size: 16 residues. The CDR3 DNA follows: TGTGCCAGCAGCTTTATAGGGACAGGGGGCAATGAAAAACTGTTTTTT. Protein sequence: CASSFIGTGGNEKLFF.

J is TRBJ2-5 and V is TRBV7-8, with TRBD2 identical over 10 bases. With 1 base clipped from V and 4 bases from J, the junction kept 0 bases outside the gene matches. CDR3 length: 14 residues. Germline values: CDR1 SGHVS, CDR2 FQNEAQ. In DNA form, the CDR3 reads TGTGCCAGCAGCTTAGGACTAGCGGGAGAGACCCAGTACTTC. Translating it yields CASSLGLAGETQYF.

This clone was seen repeatedly, ten times or more. The rearrangement joins TRBV6-5 to TRBJ2-1; 8 bases fit TRBD1. This CDR3 has 14 residues. Germline CDR1 is MNHEY and CDR2 is SVGAGI. V lost 6 bases to trimming and J lost 2 bases; unmatched junction nucleotides: 3. Written as DNA, the CDR3 is TGTGCCAGCAGAGGACAGGGCCCCTACAATGAGCAGTTCTTC. Amino acid sequence: CASRGQGPYNEQFF.

The chain has TRBV5-1 and TRBJ2-7, with no clear D. V was pared by 2 bases and J by 4 bases, with 10 bases between. From germline, CDR1 is SGHRS and CDR2 YFSETQ. The CDR3 is 13 residues long. The CDR3 is CASSFARQYEQYF. In DNA, the CDR3 is TGCGCCAGCAGCTTTGCCAGGCAATACGAGCAGTACTTC. The variable domain in full, completed from reference TRBV5-1 and TRBJ2-7, reads KAGVTQTPRYLIKTRGQQVTLSCSPISGHRSVSWYQQTPGQGLQFLFEYFSETQRNKGNFPGRFSGRQFSNSRSEMNVSTLELGDSALYLCASSFARQYEQYFGPGTRLTVT.

The chain recombines TRBV10-3 with TRBJ1-1; no definite D call. This CDR3 comprises 11 residues. V lost 0 bases to trimming and J lost 7 bases, with 3 bases between them. Germline-derived CDR1 and CDR2 are ENHRY and SYGVKD. The CDR3 loop reads CAISESGEAFF. For the CDR3, the DNA is TGTGCCATCAGTGAGTCCGGTGAAGCTTTCTTT.

V usage is TRBV5-4 and J usage is TRBJ2-1; 9 bases fit TRBD2. V shed 5 bases and J 4 bases; nucleotides not matched to a gene: 10. CDR1 and CDR2 (germline): SGHNT, YYREEE (reference sequence). The CDR3 totals 16 residues. In DNA form, the CDR3 reads TGTGCCAGCAGATCGGGGGGGACTAGCAGGTACAATGAGCAGTTCTTC. It specifies CASRSGGTSRYNEQFF. Together with reference TRBV5-4 and TRBJ2-1, the CDR3 gives the full variable domain: ETGVTQSPTHLIKTRGQQVTLRCSSQSGHNTVSWYQQALGQGPQFIFQYYREEENGRGNFPPRFSGLQFPNYSSELNVNALELDDSALYLCASRSGGTSRYNEQFFGPGTRLTVL.

This chain joins TRBV6-6 and TRBJ1-5, with D uncertain. Germline CDR1 MNHNY, CDR2 SVGAGI (reference sequence). The CDR3 has 13 residues. V lost 4 bases and J lost 5, with 9 bases in between. CDR3 DNA: TGTGCCAGCAGTTCCGAGCCCTATCAGCCCCAGCATTTT. Its translation: CASSSEPYQPQHF.

This clone appeared once. The chain carries TRBV19 and TRBJ2-7, with D possibly being TRBD2 (6 bases). The germline CDR1 and CDR2 sequences are LNHDA and SQIVND (reference sequence). The CDR3 contains 14 residues. V was clipped by 5 bases and J by 6 bases, with 17 bases between them. The CDR3 sequence is CASSFLATDSEQYF. The CDR3 DNA is TGTGCCAGTAGTTTTCTAGCGACAGATTCCGAGCAGTACTTC. Supplemented by reference TRBV19 and TRBJ2-7, the full variable domain reads DGGITQSPKYLFRKEGQNVTLSCEQNLNHDAMYWYRQDPGQGLRLIYYSQIVNDFQKGDIAEGYSVSREKKESFPLTVTSAQKNPTAFYLCASSFLATDSEQYFGPGTRLTVT.